These 18 T cell receptor beta chains were all obtained from the same sample, sequenced in a study of cytomegalovirus exposure and HLA in healthy donors (TCRdb year 2017). Libraries were made using the immunoSEQ multiplex PCR assay. A mixture of 60 forward primers for TCR Vbeta segments and 13 reverse primers for TCR Jbeta segments was used in the multiplex PCR. What TCRdb holds here is the immuneACCESS table cut down to in-frame rearrangements. Part of the clones is not present; checked against another copy, under half of the missing clones reflect an unresolved V gene, and the others are unexplained. This sample gives approximately 100,000 clones in total; 60% to 80% of them show up just once. The ten top clones hold more than 2% of the sample. Material for sequencing was PBMCs. The receptors derive from a human donor in good health.

V is TRBV9 and J is TRBJ2-3; D remains unclear. The CDR3 covers 13 residues. CDR1 and CDR2 (germline): SGDLS, YYNGEE. V was cut by 4 bases and J by 1 base, with 7 bases left in between. DNA for the CDR3: TGTGCCAGCAGCTCGACTCGCACAGATACGCAGTATTTT. Translated, it gives CASSSTRTDTQYF.

Only a few counts were recorded for this clone. The chain uses TRBV7-2 and TRBJ2-5; tentatively, D is TRBD2 (5 bases). The germline V gene has CDR1 SGHTA and CDR2 FQGNSA. CDR3 length: 13 residues. Trimming left V 3 bases short and J 4 bases short, with 9 bases between. As DNA, the CDR3 is TGTGCCAGCAGCTTCGCAGGAGGAGAGACCCAGTACTTC. Its translation is CASSFAGGETQYF.

This clone was detected a few times. The V call is TRBV7-9, the J call TRBJ1-5; tentatively, D is TRBD1 (5 bases). Germline lookup yields CDR1 SEHNR and CDR2 FQNEAQ (reference sequence). V dropped 5 bases and J dropped 4 bases, with 12 bases sitting between them. The CDR3 consists of 14 residues. CDR3 nucleotide sequence: TGTGCCAGCAGCCTTCAGGGTATGAATCAGCCCCAGCATTTT. Translated, it gives CASSLQGMNQPQHF.

J is TRBJ2-7 and V is TRBV4-2; no definite D call. This CDR3 has 15 amino acids. From germline, CDR1 is LGHNA and CDR2 YNFKEQ. Trimming stripped 2 bases from V and 1 base from J, with 12 bases between. As DNA, the CDR3 is TGTGCCAGCAGCCAAATACTCGAACCATCCTACGAGCAGTACTTC. It translates to CASSQILEPSYEQYF.

This clone was detected only a few times. The rearrangement links TRBV5-1 to TRBJ2-2, with 7 bases aligning to TRBD2. Germline lookup yields CDR1 SGHRS and CDR2 YFSETQ. The CDR3 runs 14 residues. J lost 6 bases, V lost 1 base, and 3 bases had no gene match. The CDR3 sequence: CASSLSGRAGELFF. The CDR3 DNA sequence: TGCGCCAGCAGCTTGAGTGGGAGGGCCGGGGAGCTGTTTTTT.

The V and J genes are TRBV7-2 and TRBJ2-3; 9 nucleotides line up with TRBD2. The J segment lost 4 bases and the V segment lost 5 bases, leaving 7 bases of the junction unmatched. The CDR3 spans 15 residues. The germline V gene has CDR1 SGHTA and CDR2 FQGNSA. Here the CDR3 DNA reads TGTGCCAGCAGCAACCCCGGGACTAGCTCAGATACGCAGTATTTT. It codes for CASSNPGTSSDTQYF.

This clone was recorded a few times. The V call is TRBV2, the J call TRBJ1-1; no clear D gene. Between the trimmed V and J ends, which lost 7 bases and 1 base, there was a span of 13 bases. This CDR3 has 14 amino acids. Germline CDR1 and CDR2: SNHLY and FYNNEI. The CDR3 spells CASIPARQNTEAFF. The CDR3, as DNA: TGTGCCAGCATTCCGGCCAGACAGAACACTGAAGCTTTCTTT.

The genes are TRBV28 and TRBJ2-4; TRBD2 matches at 10 bases. Germline CDR1 reads MDHEN; CDR2 reads SYDVKM. This CDR3 has 19 amino acids. The V gene end was trimmed by 6 bases and the J gene end by 1 base; junction bases not matched to a gene: 15. As DNA, the CDR3 is TGTGCCAGCAGCGCCGGGGGGCTAGCGGGAGTTGGGGCCAAAAACATTCAGTACTTC. Protein product: CASSAGGLAGVGAKNIQYF. Combining the CDR3 with reference TRBV28 and TRBJ2-4 gives the whole variable domain DVKVTQSSRYLVKRTGEKVFLECVQDMDHENMFWYRQDPGLGLRLIYFSYDVKMKEKGDIPEGYSVSREKKERFSLILESASTNQTSMYLCASSAGGLAGVGAKNIQYFGAGTRLSVL.

This clone was found once. The V call is TRBV9, the J call TRBJ2-5; D perhaps matches TRBD2 (5 bases). Trimming pared 0 bases from V and 7 bases from J, leaving 13 bases between. The germline V gene encodes CDR1 SGDLS and CDR2 YYNGEE. The CDR3 is made up of 14 amino acids. This CDR3 is CASSVGEGRWTQYF. As DNA, the CDR3 is TGTGCCAGCAGCGTAGGAGAGGGCCGGTGGACCCAGTACTTC.

J is TRBJ2-7 and V is TRBV18; D perhaps matches TRBD1 (6 bases). This CDR3 has 17 residues. Trimming left V 0 bases short and J 1 base short, with 16 bases between. Per the germline V gene, CDR1 is KGHSH and CDR2 is LQKENI. The CDR3 DNA reads as TGTGCCAGCTCACCACCGTTTCCGGGACAACAATCCTACGAGCAGTACTTC. Translation gives CASSPPFPGQQSYEQYF. Combining the CDR3 with reference TRBV18 and TRBJ2-7 gives the whole variable domain NAGVMQNPRHLVRRRGQEARLRCSPMKGHSHVYWYRQLPEEGLKFMVYLQKENIIDESGMPKERFSAEFPKEGPSILRIQQVVRGDSAAYFCASSPPFPGQQSYEQYFGPGTRLTVT.

The chain recombines TRBV27 with TRBJ2-2; 14 bases fit TRBD2. CDR1 MNHEY and CDR2 SMNVEV come from the germline V gene (reference sequence). V lost 5 bases, J lost 4 bases, and 12 bases stayed unmatched. The CDR3 has 19 residues. The CDR3 region is CASSRTSGRPRGVTGELFF. As DNA, the CDR3 is TGTGCCAGCAGTAGGACTAGCGGGAGGCCCAGGGGTGTCACCGGGGAGCTGTTTTTT.

V gene TRBV27 combines with J gene TRBJ1-5; D remains unclear. V gave up 5 bases and J gave up 2 bases, with 10 bases separating them. The germline gives CDR1 MNHEY, CDR2 SMNVEV (reference sequence). This CDR3 is 14 amino acids long. The CDR3 spells CASSATDRNQPQHF. The DNA for the CDR3 is TGTGCCAGCAGTGCCACAGACCGCAATCAGCCCCAGCATTTT.

This clone was detected a few times. The chain links TRBV7-2 to TRBJ2-4; 7 bases align to TRBD1. The CDR3 sequence is 15 residues long. V shed 5 bases, J shed 2 bases, and the junction held 6 bases outside the gene matches. Germline values: CDR1 SGHTA, CDR2 FQGNSA. CDR3 region: CASSPDRAPKNIQYF. The CDR3 DNA sequence: TGTGCCAGCAGCCCCGACAGGGCCCCCAAAAACATTCAGTACTTC.

For the CDR3, the DNA is TGTGCCAGCAGCTTAGGGGGCGCGGCAGATACGCAGTATTTT. As protein: CASSLGGAADTQYF. The V and J genes are TRBV7-9 and TRBJ2-3; D is possibly TRBD1 (5 bases). Germline V CDR1 and CDR2: SEHNR, FQNEAQ (reference sequence). This CDR3 is built from 14 residues. Trimming shortened V by 1 base and J by 4 bases, and 9 bases separated the two germline ends.

The chain links TRBV6-5 to TRBJ1-3; D gene ambiguous. This CDR3 comprises 14 residues. Trimming left V 4 bases short and J 3 bases short, with 10 bases between. CDR1 MNHEY and CDR2 SVGAGI come from the germline V gene. The CDR3: CASSFSPGGNTIYF. CDR3 coding DNA: TGTGCCAGCAGTTTCAGCCCGGGTGGAAACACCATATATTTT.

This clone appeared once. The chain has TRBV29-1 and TRBJ2-6; 7 bases are a match to TRBD1. The CDR3 has 15 residues. J gave up 2 bases and V 6 bases, and 7 bases lay outside the gene matches. Germline CDR1 is SQVTM and CDR2 is ANQGSEA. The CDR3, as DNA: TGCAGCGTCAACCCGCAGGGGGCTGGGGCCAACGTCCTGACTTTC. It translates to CSVNPQGAGANVLTF.

V and J are TRBV9 and TRBJ1-2; D is unclear. V lost 4 bases and J 4 bases, leaving 17 bases between the germline ends. The CDR3 consists of 15 residues. Germline-derived CDR1 and CDR2 are SGDLS and YYNGEE. The CDR3 DNA reads as TGTGCCAGCAGCTTCCAACGTACGGGAACCTATGGCTACACCTTC. It translates to CASSFQRTGTYGYTF.

This chain uses TRBV14 with TRBJ2-1, with D tentatively TRBD1 (5 bases). Germline-derived CDR1 and CDR2 are SGHDN and FVKESK. The V gene lost 1 base and the J gene lost 10 bases, with 11 bases spanning the gap. This CDR3 spans 13 amino acids. CDR3: CASSQVVGHEQFF. Written as DNA, the CDR3 is TGTGCCAGCAGCCAAGTAGTGGGGCACGAGCAGTTCTTC.